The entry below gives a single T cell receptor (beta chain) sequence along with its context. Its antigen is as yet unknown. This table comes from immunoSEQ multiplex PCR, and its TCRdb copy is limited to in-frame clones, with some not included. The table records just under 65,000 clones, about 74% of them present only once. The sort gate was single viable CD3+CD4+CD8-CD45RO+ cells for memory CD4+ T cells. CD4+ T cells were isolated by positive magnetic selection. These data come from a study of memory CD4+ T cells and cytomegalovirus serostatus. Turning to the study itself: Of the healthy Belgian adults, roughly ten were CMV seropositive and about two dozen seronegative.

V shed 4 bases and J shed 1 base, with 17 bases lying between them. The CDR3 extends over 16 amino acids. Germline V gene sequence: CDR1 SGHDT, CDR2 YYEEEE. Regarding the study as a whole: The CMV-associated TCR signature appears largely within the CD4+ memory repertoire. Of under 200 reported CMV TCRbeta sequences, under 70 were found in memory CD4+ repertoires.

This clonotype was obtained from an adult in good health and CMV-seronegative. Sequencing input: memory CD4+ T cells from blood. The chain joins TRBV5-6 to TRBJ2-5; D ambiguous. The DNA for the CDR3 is TGTGCCAGCAGCCCGACCGCGCGCGGCTTCCAAGAGACCCAGTACTTC. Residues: CASSPTARGFQETQYF.